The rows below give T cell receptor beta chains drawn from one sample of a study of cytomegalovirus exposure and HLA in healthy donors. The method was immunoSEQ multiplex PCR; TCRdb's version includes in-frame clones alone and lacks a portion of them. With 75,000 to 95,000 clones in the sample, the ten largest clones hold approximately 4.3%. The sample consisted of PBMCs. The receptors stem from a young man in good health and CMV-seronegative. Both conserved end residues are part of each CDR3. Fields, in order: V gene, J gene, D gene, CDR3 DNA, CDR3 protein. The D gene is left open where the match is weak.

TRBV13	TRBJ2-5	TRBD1	TGTGCCAGCAGCATTGGACAGGGGGGTTACGAGACCCAGTACTTC	CASSIGQGGYETQYF
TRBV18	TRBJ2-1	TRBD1	TGTGCCAGCTCACCACGGGGACAGGGGTTTGGGTATGAGCAGTTCTTC	CASSPRGQGFGYEQFF
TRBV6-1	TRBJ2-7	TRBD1	TGTGCCAGCAGTCGGCCGGGACAGTGGTCCTACGAGCAGTACTTC	CASSRPGQWSYEQYF
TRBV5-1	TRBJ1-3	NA	TGCGCCAGCAGCCCGACGACAGCCCTCTCTGGAAACACCATATATTTT	CASSPTTALSGNTIYF
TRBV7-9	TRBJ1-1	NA	TGTGCCAGCAGCCAAGATTGGGGGGGAAACACTGAAGCTTTCTTT	CASSQDWGGNTEAFF
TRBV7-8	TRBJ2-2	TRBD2	TGTGCCAGCAGCTTGGGAGGGGCCAGCTCCACCGGGGAGCTGTTTTTT	CASSLGGASSTGELFF
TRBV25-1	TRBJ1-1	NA	TGTGCCAGCAGTTCCCGGACAGCGACGAACACTGAAGCTTTCTTT	CASSSRTATNTEAFF
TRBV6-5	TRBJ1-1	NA	TGTGCCAGCAGCTTCACAAGGAACACTGAAGCTTTCTTT	CASSFTRNTEAFF
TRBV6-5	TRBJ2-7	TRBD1	TGTGCCAGCAGTTACTTTGACAGGGTCGAGCAGTACTTC	CASSYFDRVEQYF
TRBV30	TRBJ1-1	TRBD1	TGTGCCTGGAGTCTTAATCCGGGACAGGGTTACACTGAAGCTTTCTTT	CAWSLNPGQGYTEAFF
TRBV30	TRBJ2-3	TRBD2	TGTGCCTGGAGGCTAGCGGCCACAGATACGCAGTATTTT	CAWRLAATDTQYF
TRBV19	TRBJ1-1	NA	TGTGCCAGCGCGGTCGGCGCGGTCACTGAAGCTTTCTTT	CASAVGAVTEAFF
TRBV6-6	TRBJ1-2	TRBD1	TGTGCCAGCAGTTATAGGACAGGGAACTATGGCTACACCTTC	CASSYRTGNYGYTF
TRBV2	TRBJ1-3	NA	TGTGCCAGCAGTGAGGGAAGGGCAGGGCCAGGAAACACCATATATTTT	CASSEGRAGPGNTIYF
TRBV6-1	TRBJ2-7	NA	TGTGCCAGCAGTGAAGGGCTAGCTGATTCCTACGAGCAGTACTTC	CASSEGLADSYEQYF
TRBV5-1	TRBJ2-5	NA	TGCGCCAGCAGCTTGGCCGGGGATCAAGAGACCCAGTACTTC	CASSLAGDQETQYF
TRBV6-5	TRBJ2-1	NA	TGTGCCAGCAGGCTACGAGGCTCCTACAATGAGCAGTTCTTC	CASRLRGSYNEQFF
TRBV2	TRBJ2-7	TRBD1	TGTGCCAGCAGTAGGACAGGGTCCCTCTCCTACGAGCAGTACTTC	CASSRTGSLSYEQYF
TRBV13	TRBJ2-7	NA	TGTGCCAGCAGCTTACGGGCTGGCGGGGCCGCCTACGAGCAGTACTTC	CASSLRAGGAAYEQYF
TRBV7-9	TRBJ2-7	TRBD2	TGTGCCAGCAGCTCACGGTCTAGCGGTCTCTACGAGCAGTACTTC	CASSSRSSGLYEQYF
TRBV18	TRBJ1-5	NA	TGTGCCAGCTCACCACCGTCAGCTAGGAACAATCAGCCCCAGCATTTT	CASSPPSARNNQPQHF
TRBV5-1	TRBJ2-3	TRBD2	TGCGCCAGCAGAGCCGGGACTAGCGGGAGGGCAACAGATACGCAGTATTTT	CASRAGTSGRATDTQYF
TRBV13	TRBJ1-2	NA	TGTGCCAGCAGCTTACGGGTCCGTGGCTACACCTTC	CASSLRVRGYTF
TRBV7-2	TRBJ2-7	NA	TGTGCCAGCAGCGCTAGCTCCTACGAGCAGTACTTC	CASSASSYEQYF
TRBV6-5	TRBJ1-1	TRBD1	TGTGCCAGCAGTTACGCAGGGGGTAACACTGAAGCTTTCTTT	CASSYAGGNTEAFF
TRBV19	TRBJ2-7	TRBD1	TGTGCCAGGCCCGGACAGGATTCCTACGAGCAGTACTTC	CARPGQDSYEQYF